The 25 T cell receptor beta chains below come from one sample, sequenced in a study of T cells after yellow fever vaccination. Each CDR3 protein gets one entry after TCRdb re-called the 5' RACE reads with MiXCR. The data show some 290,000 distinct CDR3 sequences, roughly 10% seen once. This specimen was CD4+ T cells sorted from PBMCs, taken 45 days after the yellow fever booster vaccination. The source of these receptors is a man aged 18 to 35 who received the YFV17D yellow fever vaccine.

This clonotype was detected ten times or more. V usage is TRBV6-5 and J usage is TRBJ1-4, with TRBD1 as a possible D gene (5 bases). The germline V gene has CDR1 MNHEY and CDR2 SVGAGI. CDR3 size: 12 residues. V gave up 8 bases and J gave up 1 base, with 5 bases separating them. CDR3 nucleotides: TGTGCCAGCGGGGGAACTAATGAAAAACTGTTTTTT. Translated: CASGGTNEKLFF.

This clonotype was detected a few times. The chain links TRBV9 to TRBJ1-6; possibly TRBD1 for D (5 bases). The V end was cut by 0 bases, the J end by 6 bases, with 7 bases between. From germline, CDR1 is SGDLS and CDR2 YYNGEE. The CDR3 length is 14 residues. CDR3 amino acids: CASSVGDGNSPLHF. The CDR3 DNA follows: TGTGCCAGCAGCGTAGGGGACGGTAATTCACCCCTCCACTTT. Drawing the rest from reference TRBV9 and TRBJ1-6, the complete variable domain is DSGVTQTPKHLITATGQRVTLRCSPRSGDLSVYWYQQSLDQGLQFLIQYYNGEERAKGNILERFSAQQFPDLHSELNLSSLELGDSALYFCASSVGDGNSPLHFGNGTRLTVT.

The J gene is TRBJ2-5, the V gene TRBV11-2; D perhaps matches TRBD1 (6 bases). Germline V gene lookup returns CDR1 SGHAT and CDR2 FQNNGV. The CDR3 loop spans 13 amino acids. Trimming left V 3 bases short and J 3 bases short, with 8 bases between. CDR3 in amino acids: CASSFHREETQYF. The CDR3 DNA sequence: TGTGCCAGCAGCTTTCACAGGGAAGAGACCCAGTACTTC.

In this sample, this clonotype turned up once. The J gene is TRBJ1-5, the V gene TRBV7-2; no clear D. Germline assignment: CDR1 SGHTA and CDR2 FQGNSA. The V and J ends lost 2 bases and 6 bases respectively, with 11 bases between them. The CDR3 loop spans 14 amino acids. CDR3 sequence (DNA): TGTGCCAGCAGCTTATTTGCCTACAGTCAGCCCCAGCATTTT. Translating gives CASSLFAYSQPQHF.

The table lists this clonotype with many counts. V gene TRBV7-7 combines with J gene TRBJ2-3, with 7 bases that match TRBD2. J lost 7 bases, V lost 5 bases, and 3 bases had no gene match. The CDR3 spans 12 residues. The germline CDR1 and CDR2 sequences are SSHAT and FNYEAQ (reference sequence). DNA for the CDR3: TGTGCCAGCAGCCCGGGGGGTTATACGCAGTATTTT. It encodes CASSPGGYTQYF.

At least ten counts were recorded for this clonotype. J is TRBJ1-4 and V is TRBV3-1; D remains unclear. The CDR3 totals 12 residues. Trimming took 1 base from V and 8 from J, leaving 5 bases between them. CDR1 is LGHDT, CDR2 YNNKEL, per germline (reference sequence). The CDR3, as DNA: TGTGCCAGCAGCCAAGTTTACGAAAAACTGTTTTTT. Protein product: CASSQVYEKLFF.

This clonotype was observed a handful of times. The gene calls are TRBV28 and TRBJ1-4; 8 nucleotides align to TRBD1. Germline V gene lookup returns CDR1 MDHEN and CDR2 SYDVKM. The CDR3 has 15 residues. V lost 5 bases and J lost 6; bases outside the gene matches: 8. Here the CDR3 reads CASSHGQGWDEKLFF. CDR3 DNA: TGTGCCAGCAGTCATGGACAGGGTTGGGATGAAAAACTGTTTTTT.

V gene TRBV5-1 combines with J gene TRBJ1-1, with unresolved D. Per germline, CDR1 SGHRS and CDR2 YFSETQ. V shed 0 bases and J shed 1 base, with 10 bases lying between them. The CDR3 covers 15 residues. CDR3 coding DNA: TGCGCCAGCAGCTTGGAACCGGGAACGAACACTGAAGCTTTCTTT. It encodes CASSLEPGTNTEAFF.

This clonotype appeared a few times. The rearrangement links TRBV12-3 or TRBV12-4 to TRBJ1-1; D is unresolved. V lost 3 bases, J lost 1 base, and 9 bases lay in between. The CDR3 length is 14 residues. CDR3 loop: CASSLARRNTEAFF. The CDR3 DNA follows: TGTGCCAGCAGTTTGGCCCGAAGGAACACTGAAGCTTTCTTT.

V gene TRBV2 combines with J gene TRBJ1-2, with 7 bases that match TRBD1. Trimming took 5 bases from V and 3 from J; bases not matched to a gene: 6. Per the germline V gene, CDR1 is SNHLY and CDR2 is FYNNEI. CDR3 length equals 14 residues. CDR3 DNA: TGTGCCAGCAGTCTACGAGACAGGGACTATGGCTACACCTTC. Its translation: CASSLRDRDYGYTF.

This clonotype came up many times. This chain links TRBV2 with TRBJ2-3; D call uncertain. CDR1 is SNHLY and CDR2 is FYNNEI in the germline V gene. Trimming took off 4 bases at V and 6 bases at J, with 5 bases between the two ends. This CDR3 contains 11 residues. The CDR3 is CASSVADTQYF. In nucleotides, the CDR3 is TGTGCCAGCAGTGTTGCGGATACGCAGTATTTT. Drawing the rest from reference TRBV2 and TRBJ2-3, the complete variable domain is EPEVTQTPSHQVTQMGQEVILRCVPISNHLYFYWYRQILGQKVEFLVSFYNNEISEKSEIFDDQFSVERPDGSNFTLKIRSTKLEDSAMYFCASSVADTQYFGPGTRLTVL.

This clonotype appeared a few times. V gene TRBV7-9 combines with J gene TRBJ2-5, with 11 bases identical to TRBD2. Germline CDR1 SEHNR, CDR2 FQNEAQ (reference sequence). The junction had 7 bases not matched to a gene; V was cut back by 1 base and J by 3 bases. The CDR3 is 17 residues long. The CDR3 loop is CASSLGGSGGAEETQYF. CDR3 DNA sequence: TGTGCCAGCAGCTTAGGTGGTAGCGGGGGGGCCGAAGAGACCCAGTACTTC.

The CDR3 DNA reads TGTGCCAGCAGTGAAAACGGGGGAGTGTACAATGAGCAGTTCTTC. It translates to CASSENGGVYNEQFF. The gene calls are TRBV6-1 and TRBJ2-1, with D perhaps matching TRBD2 (6 bases). CDR1 is MNHNS, CDR2 SASEGT, per germline. The CDR3 contains 15 residues. Trimming removed 2 bases at V and 4 bases at J, with 12 bases between.

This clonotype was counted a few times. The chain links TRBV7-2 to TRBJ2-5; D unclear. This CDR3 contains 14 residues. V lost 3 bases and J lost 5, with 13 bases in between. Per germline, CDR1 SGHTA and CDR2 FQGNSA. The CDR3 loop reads CASSLGSVFETQYF. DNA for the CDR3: TGTGCCAGCAGCTTGGGGTCTGTTTTTGAGACCCAGTACTTC.

CDR3 protein: CSAPRAETQYF. For the CDR3, the DNA is TGCAGTGCCCCCCGGGCCGAGACCCAGTACTTC. The V call is TRBV20-1, the J call TRBJ2-5; D not certain. This CDR3 comprises 11 residues. Germline CDR1 is DFQATT and CDR2 is SNEGSKA (reference sequence). V was clipped by 6 bases and J by 5 bases, with 10 bases between them.

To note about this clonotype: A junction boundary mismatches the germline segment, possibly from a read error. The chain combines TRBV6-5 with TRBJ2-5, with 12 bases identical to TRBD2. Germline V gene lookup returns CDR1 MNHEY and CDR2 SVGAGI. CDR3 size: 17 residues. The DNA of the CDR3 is TGTGCCAGCAGTTACACCGCGGGACTAGCGGGCCAAGAGACCCCGTACTTC. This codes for CASSYTAGLAGQETPYF.

DNA for the CDR3: TGTGCCAGCAGCCCTCTGTCGGGGGTAGGCAATCAGCCCCAGCATTTT. This sequence encodes CASSPLSGVGNQPQHF. This sequence joins TRBV7-6 and TRBJ1-5; D perhaps matches TRBD1 (5 bases). CDR3 length: 16 residues. CDR1 and CDR2 (germline): SGHVS, FNYEAQ. Trimming took 5 bases from V and 2 from J, leaving 16 bases between them.

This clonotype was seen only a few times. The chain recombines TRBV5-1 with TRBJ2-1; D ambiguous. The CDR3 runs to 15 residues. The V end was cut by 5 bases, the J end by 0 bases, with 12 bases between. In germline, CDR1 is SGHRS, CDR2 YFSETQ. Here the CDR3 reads CASSTHFRSYNEQFF. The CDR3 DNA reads TGCGCCAGCAGTACCCACTTTCGCTCCTACAATGAGCAGTTCTTC.

CDR3 region: CASSQSNTEAFF. CDR3 DNA: TGTGCCAGCAGCCAATCGAACACTGAAGCTTTCTTT. The chain links TRBV11-2 to TRBJ1-1; D gene unclear. The CDR3 runs to 12 residues. The V end was cut by 5 bases, the J end by 1 base, with 5 bases between. Germline loops: CDR1 SGHAT, CDR2 FQNNGV.

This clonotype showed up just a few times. The DNA for the CDR3 is TGTGCCAGCAGCGGGGGGCGTGGGACCCGCACAGATACGCAGTATTTT. Translated, it gives CASSGGRGTRTDTQYF. The genes are TRBV9 and TRBJ2-3; tentatively, D is TRBD1 (6 bases). V was shortened by 3 bases and J by 1 base, with 15 bases between the two germline ends. This CDR3 region has 16 residues. Looked up from germline, CDR1 is SGDLS and CDR2 is YYNGEE. The full variable domain, in which reference TRBV9 and TRBJ2-3 provide the parts outside the CDR3, is DSGVTQTPKHLITATGQRVTLRCSPRSGDLSVYWYQQSLDQGLQFLIQYYNGEERAKGNILERFSAQQFPDLHSELNLSSLELGDSALYFCASSGGRGTRTDTQYFGPGTRLTVL.

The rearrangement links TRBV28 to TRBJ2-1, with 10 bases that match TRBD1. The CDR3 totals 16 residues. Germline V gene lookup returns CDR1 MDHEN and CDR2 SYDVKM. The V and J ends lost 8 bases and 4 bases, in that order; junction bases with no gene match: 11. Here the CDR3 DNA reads TGTGCCAGCCTGGGACAGGGGCCCCCTTCTTACAATGAGCAGTTCTTC. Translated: CASLGQGPPSYNEQFF.

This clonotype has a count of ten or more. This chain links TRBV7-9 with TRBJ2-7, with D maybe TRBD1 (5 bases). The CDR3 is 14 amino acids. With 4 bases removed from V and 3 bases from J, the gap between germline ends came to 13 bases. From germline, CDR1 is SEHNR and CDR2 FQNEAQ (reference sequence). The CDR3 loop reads CASSSTTGDYEQYF. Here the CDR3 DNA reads TGTGCCAGCAGCTCAACAACAGGAGACTACGAGCAGTACTTC.

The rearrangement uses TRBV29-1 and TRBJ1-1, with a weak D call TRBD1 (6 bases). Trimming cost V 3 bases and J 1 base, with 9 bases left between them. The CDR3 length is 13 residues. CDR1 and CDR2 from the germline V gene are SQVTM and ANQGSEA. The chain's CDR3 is CSVEEQGNTEAFF. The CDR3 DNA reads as TGCAGCGTTGAGGAACAGGGGAACACTGAAGCTTTCTTT.

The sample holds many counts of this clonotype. In nucleotides, the CDR3 is TGTGCCAGCAGCCCACGAGAGGGGGAGCAGTTCTTC. Its protein product is CASSPREGEQFF. V and J are TRBV7-2 and TRBJ2-1; D may match TRBD1 or TRBD2 (5 bases each). Trimming shortened V by 5 bases and J by 10 bases, and 12 bases separated the two germline ends. There are 12 residues in the CDR3. Per germline, CDR1 SGHTA and CDR2 FQGNSA.

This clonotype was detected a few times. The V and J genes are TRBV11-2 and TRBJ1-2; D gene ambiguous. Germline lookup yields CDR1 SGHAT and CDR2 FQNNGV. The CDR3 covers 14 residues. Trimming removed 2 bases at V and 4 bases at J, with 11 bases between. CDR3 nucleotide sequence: TGTGCCAGCAGCTTACAGTCGGCAGTCTATGGCTACACCTTC. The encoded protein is CASSLQSAVYGYTF.